The sequence of this TCR beta chain was determined in a study of T cells after yellow fever vaccination. In the study overall: SMART-Seq v4 Ultra Low Input prepared libraries from low-cell fractions.

Study conclusions and caveats: Reappearance after the booster was seen for most primary-vaccination clones, at 96% CD4 and 88% CD8. Clonotypes appearing in both CD4 and CD8 compartments existed, and their share was small.

Universal primer sites and UMIs were introduced during 5'RACE template-switching synthesis of TCR cDNA. TCRdb processed the 5' RACE reads anew with MiXCR; each CDR3 protein has one entry. The sample holds fewer than 350,000 distinct CDR3 sequences, approximately 4% seen once. This clonotype came up many times. Its antigen is not known. CDR1 and CDR2 (germline): SGHRS, YFSETQ. This CDR3 is built from 14 residues. Trimming stripped 4 bases from V and 7 bases from J, with 12 bases between. Material: PBMCs, obtained 15 days after the yellow fever booster vaccination. This chain uses TRBV5-1 with TRBJ1-6, with a tentative D call TRBD1 (6 bases). The sequence was obtained from a man aged 18-30 years who received the YFV17D yellow fever vaccine. CDR3 coding DNA: TGCGCCAGCAGCCACAGGGAAAGGAATTCACCCCTCCACTTT. As protein: CASSHRERNSPLHF.